Shown below are 12 T cell receptor beta chains from a single sample sequenced in a study of breast tumors, draining lymph nodes, adjacent tissues listed by TCRdb under 2016. Libraries were prepared through multiplex PCR. Sequenced using an Illumina HiSeq 2000. The public reads were run again by TCRdb, first through fastp at Q25 and then through MiXCR, and only productive beta chains were kept. Rows with a matching CDR3 protein are joined into one entry that keeps the most common DNA and genes. The sample table holds 70,000 or so distinct CDR3 sequences, of which around two fifths were seen once. The top ten hold over 7.5% of the sample. Sequenced input: breast tumor tissue. These receptors came from a female donor with breast cancer. Some clones in this sample may be carry-over from other donors' samples.

This chain links TRBV27 with TRBJ2-7, with a tentative D call TRBD1 (6 bases). CDR3 length equals 13 residues. With 6 bases removed from V and 2 bases from J, the gap between germline ends came to 11 bases. Germline V gene data show CDR1 as MNHEY and CDR2 as SMNVEV (reference sequence). The CDR3 DNA is TGTGCCAGCAGGGGTCGGACAGCCTACGAGCAGTACTTC. This gives the protein CASRGRTAYEQYF.

This clonotype was seen a few times. A clone one base away is much larger, so this may be a read error. This chain uses TRBV9 with TRBJ2-1; D might be TRBD1 or TRBD2, each matching 5 bases. Germline lookup yields CDR1 SGDLS and CDR2 YYNGEE. The CDR3 runs 16 residues. The CDR3 here is CASSVVSRESYNAQFF. The CDR3 DNA follows: TGTGCCAGCAGCGTAGTATCCAGGGAGTCCTACAATGCGCAGTTCTTC.

V and J are TRBV7-6 and TRBJ1-2; possible D gene TRBD1, 5 bases. With 5 bases removed from V and 0 bases from J, the gap between germline ends came to 13 bases. Germline CDR1 and CDR2: SGHVS and FNYEAQ. This CDR3 is 15 amino acids long. The CDR3 region has the DNA TGTGCCAGCAGCGAAGTTGACAGTTCTAACTATGGCTACACCTTC. It translates to CASSEVDSSNYGYTF.

The chain has TRBV6-1 and TRBJ2-5, with TRBD1 identical over 7 bases. CDR1 and CDR2 (germline): MNHNS, SASEGT. This CDR3 is built from 13 residues. After removal of 6 bases from V and 5 bases from J, the junction contained 6 bases not matched to a gene. The CDR3 bases are TGTGCCAGCAGCGAGCCGGACAGGGAGACCCAGTACTTC. This encodes CASSEPDRETQYF.

Points on this clonotype: This is likely a read error, given that the CDR3 carries no conserved phenylalanine or tryptophan at its end. The chain is built from TRBV3-1 and TRBJ2-1; tentative D call: TRBD1 (5 bases). From germline, CDR1 is LGHDT and CDR2 YNNKEL (reference sequence). The CDR3 spans 15 residues. Trimming took 0 bases from V and 4 from J, leaving 10 bases between them. CDR3 nucleotide sequence: TGTGCCAGCAGCCAAGATACAGGACAATACAATGAGCAGTTCCTC. This codes for CASSQDTGQYNEQFL.

The V gene is TRBV12-5, the J gene TRBJ2-3; 9 nucleotides align to TRBD1. Germline loops: CDR1 LGHNT, CDR2 FRNRAP. Losses at the gene ends were 4 bases for V and 2 bases for J; bases not matched to a gene: 7. The length of the CDR3 is 16 residues. CDR3 nucleotide sequence: TGTGCTAGTGGTTCGACCGGGACAGGGTTCACAGATACGCAGTATTTT. Protein product: CASGSTGTGFTDTQYF. The full variable domain, with the rest looked up from reference TRBV12-5 and TRBJ2-3, is DARVTQTPRHKVTEMGQEVTMRCQPILGHNTVFWYRQTMMQGLELLAYFRNRAPLDDSGMPKDRFSAEMPDATLATLKIQPSEPRDSAVYFCASGSTGTGFTDTQYFGPGTRLTVL.

The sample holds many counts of this clonotype. This rearrangement joins TRBV15 to TRBJ2-7; D may correspond to TRBD1 or TRBD2 (6 bases each). CDR1 is LNHNV and CDR2 is YYDKDF in the germline V gene (reference sequence). The ends were cut back, 4 bases at V and 3 bases at J, with 13 bases in the middle. This CDR3 contains 14 residues. The CDR3 loop reads CATSTEQGGYEQYF. Here the CDR3 DNA reads TGTGCCACCAGCACCGAACAGGGAGGCTACGAGCAGTACTTC.

This clonotype was seen at least ten times. A read error may produce the germline difference seen at one junction end. The chain uses TRBV7-9 and TRBJ1-6; D is undetermined. This CDR3 is built from 18 residues. Germline CDR1 reads SEHNR; CDR2 reads FQNEAQ (reference sequence). The CDR3 DNA is TGTGCCAGCAGCTTAGTTCCATTCTTGAGCTCCTATAATCCACCCCTCCACTTT. Protein: CASSLVPFLSSYNPPLHF.

This chain links TRBV6-2 or TRBV6-3 with TRBJ2-3, with D maybe TRBD2 (7 bases). The CDR3 length is 12 residues. Trimming removed 8 bases at V and 4 bases at J, with 10 bases between. From germline, CDR1 is MNHEY and CDR2 SVGEGT. The CDR3 is CASVGGPDTQYF. In DNA form, the CDR3 reads TGTGCCAGCGTCGGGGGGCCAGATACGCAGTATTTT.

The chain couples TRBV29-1 to TRBJ1-2, with no clear D. The V end was cut by 5 bases, the J end by 0 bases, with 19 bases between. Per germline, CDR1 SQVTM and CDR2 ANQGSEA. The CDR3 length is 16 residues. The CDR3: CSVRSTARGPNYGYTF. In DNA, the CDR3 is TGCAGCGTTCGAAGTACTGCGAGAGGTCCTAACTATGGCTACACCTTC.

This clonotype was detected a few times. A much larger clone is a single base away; this may be a read error. The chain uses TRBV5-8 and TRBJ2-6, with a possible D match to TRBD1 (6 bases). The CDR3 has 18 amino acids. The ends were cut back, 4 bases at V and 0 bases at J, with 17 bases in the middle. The V gene's germline CDR1 is SGHTS and CDR2 YDEGEE. The CDR3 sequence: CASSRRDTEYSGANVLTF. The CDR3 coding sequence is TGTGCCAGCAGCCGTCGGGACACGGAGTACTCTGGGGCCAACGTCCTGACTTTC.

This clonotype was seen repeatedly, ten times or more. The rearrangement uses TRBV6-4 and TRBJ2-1; D is unresolved. V lost 0 bases to trimming and J lost 5 bases, with 5 bases between them. Germline V gene data show CDR1 as MRHNA and CDR2 as SNTAGT. CDR3 size: 13 residues. The CDR3 sequence is CASSDSTNNEQFF. CDR3 nucleotide sequence: TGTGCCAGCAGTGACTCGACAAACAATGAGCAGTTCTTC.